A selection of T cell receptor beta chains follows, all from one sample in a study of blood T cell repertoires in COVID-19. Sequenced by immunoSEQ multiplex PCR; TCRdb stores in-frame clones only, minus some. The sample yields a few hundred thousand clones, more than 85% seen once. The specimen sequenced was PBMCs or T cells enriched from blood (not recorded which). The source is a woman younger than 45 who had recovered from COVID-19. CDR3s include the opening cysteine and the closing phenylalanine or tryptophan. D genes are given only for firm matches. Clone size is shown for a subset of rows, as once, few, many or a class of expanded clone.

TRBV20-1,TRBJ1-5,TRBD1,.,CSASLQGANRNQPQHF,TGCAGTGCTAGTTTACAGGGGGCGAATCGGAATCAGCCCCAGCATTTT
TRBV19,TRBJ1-3,TRBD1,.,CASSARGTGSGNTIYF,TGTGCCAGTAGTGCCCGTGGGACAGGCTCTGGAAACACCATATATTTT
TRBV28,TRBJ1-1,.,.,CASRPRSRNTEAFF,TGTGCCAGCAGGCCCCGAAGCCGGAACACTGAAGCTTTCTTT
TRBV19,TRBJ2-3,.,.,CASSIMWMAGGADTQYF,TGTGCCAGTAGTATAATGTGGATGGCAGGAGGGGCAGATACGCAGTATTTT
TRBV19,TRBJ2-3,TRBD1,.,CASSATTGGITDTQYF,TGTGCCAGTAGTGCCACGACAGGGGGGATAACAGATACGCAGTATTTT
TRBV6-1,TRBJ1-4,TRBD1,.,CASSYGTGEKLFF,TGTGCCAGCAGTTATGGGACAGGGGAAAAACTGTTTTTT
TRBV3-1/TRBV3-2,TRBJ1-2,.,.,CASSQGTGGYTF,TGTGCCAGCAGCCAAGGTACAGGGGGCTACACCTTC
TRBV5-6,TRBJ1-1,.,.,CASSLGTRGTEAFF,TGTGCCAGCAGCTTGGGGACTAGGGGGACTGAAGCTTTCTTT
TRBV27,TRBJ1-4,.,.,CASSLSAGMFGEKLFF,TGTGCCAGCAGTTTATCCGCAGGGATGTTCGGGGAAAAACTGTTTTTT
TRBV7-2,TRBJ2-1,.,.,CASSPSGPTYNEQFF,TGTGCCAGCAGCCCGAGCGGGCCTACTTACAATGAGCAGTTCTTC
TRBV18,TRBJ2-2,TRBD1,.,CASSLNRGRNTGELFF,TGTGCCAGCTCACTGAACAGGGGGCGGAACACCGGGGAGCTGTTTTTT
TRBV7-9,TRBJ1-5,.,.,CASSLTVPNQPQHF,TGTGCCAGCAGCCTTACAGTACCTAATCAGCCCCAGCATTTT
TRBV2,TRBJ1-6,.,.,CASSEAASGNSPLHF,TGTGCCAGCAGTGAAGCGGCCTCAGGGAATTCACCCCTCCACTTT
TRBV18,TRBJ2-5,.,.,CASSDRNQETQYF,TGTGCCAGCTCTGACAGGAACCAAGAGACCCAGTACTTC
TRBV4-2,TRBJ2-5,TRBD2,.,CASSQEGTTQTQYF,TGTGCCAGCAGCCAAGAAGGGACTACCCAGACCCAGTACTTC
TRBV9,TRBJ2-5,.,.,CASSVPGAGETQYF,TGTGCCAGCAGCGTGCCAGGGGCCGGGGAGACCCAGTACTTC
TRBV28,TRBJ1-2,TRBD1,.,CASSSTGTGGDYTF,TGTGCCAGCAGTTCGACTGGGACAGGGGGCGACTACACCTTC
TRBV30,TRBJ1-2,TRBD1,.,CAWSVQGAHGYTF,TGTGCCTGGAGTGTACAGGGGGCCCATGGCTACACCTTC
TRBV5-6,TRBJ2-1,.,.,CASSLASRYNEQFF,TGTGCCAGCAGCTTGGCTTCGCGGTACAATGAGCAGTTCTTC
TRBV5-5,TRBJ2-1,TRBD1,.,CASSPQGAYNEQFF,TGTGCCAGCAGCCCGCAGGGGGCCTACAATGAGCAGTTCTTC
TRBV5-1,TRBJ1-1,TRBD1,.,CASSLLPGQGTRDTEAFF,TGCGCCAGCAGCTTGCTTCCGGGACAGGGTACGCGGGACACTGAAGCTTTCTTT
TRBV28,TRBJ2-1,.,.,CASSQTGTPRGEQFF,TGTGCCAGCAGCCAAACCGGGACCCCTCGGGGGGAGCAGTTCTTC
TRBV5-1,TRBJ1-2,TRBD1,.,CASSFDRVSGGGYTF,TGCGCCAGCAGTTTCGACAGGGTCTCCGGGGGAGGCTACACCTTC
TRBV6-5,TRBJ2-7,.,.,CASAPGTLPQYF,TGTGCCAGCGCCCCAGGGACTCTTCCGCAGTACTTC
TRBV6-5,TRBJ2-7,.,.,CASSYSVTGGYEQYF,TGTGCCAGCAGTTACTCGGTCACAGGCGGCTACGAGCAGTACTTC
TRBV7-6,TRBJ2-2,TRBD2,.,CASSLRLAGDTGELFF,TGTGCCAGCAGCTTACGGCTAGCGGGAGATACCGGGGAGCTGTTTTTT
TRBV11-2,TRBJ1-3,TRBD1,.,CASSSIQGGLGNTIYF,TGTGCCAGCAGCTCGATACAGGGGGGCCTCGGAAACACCATATATTTT
TRBV3-1/TRBV3-2,TRBJ2-3,.,.,CASSRPQASTDTQYF,TGTGCCAGCAGCCGCCCGCAGGCCTCCACAGATACGCAGTATTTT
TRBV9,TRBJ1-1,.,.,CASSLGPANTEAFF,TGTGCCAGCAGCCTGGGGCCCGCGAACACTGAAGCTTTCTTT
TRBV6-2/TRBV6-3,TRBJ1-5,.,.,CASSYFRGQPQHF,TGTGCCAGCAGTTACTTCAGGGGTCAGCCCCAGCATTTT
TRBV12-3/TRBV12-4,TRBJ1-1,.,.,CASRQGGWTEAFF,TGTGCCAGCAGGCAGGGAGGATGGACTGAAGCTTTCTTT
TRBV4-2,TRBJ2-3,.,.,CASSQYLSTDTQYF,TGTGCCAGCAGCCAGTACTTAAGCACAGATACGCAGTATTTT
TRBV5-1,TRBJ2-6,.,.,CASSRDQGSGANVLTF,TGCGCCAGCAGCCGAGATCAGGGGTCTGGGGCCAACGTCCTGACTTTC
TRBV12-3/TRBV12-4,TRBJ1-2,TRBD1,.,CASRRQGNYGYTF,TGTGCCAGCAGGAGACAGGGCAACTATGGCTACACCTTC
TRBV29-1,TRBJ1-2,TRBD1,.,CSVVGRGRIGYTF,TGCAGCGTTGTGGGCAGGGGGCGAATTGGCTACACCTTC
TRBV7-3,TRBJ1-5,.,.,CASSLTSLLRQPQHF,TGTGCCAGCAGCTTAACGAGCCTGCTTCGGCAGCCCCAGCATTTT
TRBV3-1/TRBV3-2,TRBJ1-3,.,.,CASSQANIRVGGNTIYF,TGTGCCAGCAGCCAAGCAAATATACGGGTAGGAGGAAACACCATATATTTT
TRBV6-4,TRBJ2-1,.,.,CASSPGTYNEQFF,TGTGCCAGCAGCCCCGGGACCTACAATGAGCAGTTCTTC
TRBV2,TRBJ1-2,.,.,CASSPGRENGYTF,TGTGCCAGCAGTCCTGGACGGGAGAATGGCTACACCTTC
TRBV19,TRBJ1-2,.,.,CASSITTGASFGYTF,TGTGCCAGTAGTATAACGACAGGAGCCTCCTTCGGCTACACCTTC
TRBV29-1,TRBJ2-7,.,.,CSVNSGTNYEQYF,TGCAGCGTTAATTCCGGGACAAACTACGAGCAGTACTTC
TRBV19,TRBJ1-6,TRBD1,once,CASSPSGTGKNSPLHF,TGTGCCAGTAGTCCCTCGGGGACAGGGAAGAATTCACCCCTCCACTTT
TRBV30,TRBJ1-1,.,.,CAWSSGSPEAFF,TGTGCCTGGAGTTCAGGGTCCCCTGAAGCTTTCTTT
TRBV11-3,TRBJ2-3,TRBD2,.,CASSVSGGADTQYF,TGTGCCAGCAGCGTTAGCGGGGGGGCAGATACGCAGTATTTT
TRBV24-1,TRBJ2-5,TRBD2,.,CATSDRSASGGETQYF,TGTGCCACCAGTGACCGCAGCGCTAGCGGGGGAGAGACCCAGTACTTC
TRBV28,TRBJ1-2,.,.,CASSSPQGIYGYTF,TGTGCCAGCTCCTCCCCCCAGGGGATATATGGCTACACCTTC
TRBV11-2,TRBJ2-6,.,.,CASSSAGGLGANVLTF,TGTGCCAGCAGCAGTGCCGGGGGGCTGGGGGCCAACGTCCTGACTTTC
TRBV20-1,TRBJ1-6,.,many,CSGQANSPLHF,TGCAGTGGTCAGGCTAATTCACCCCTCCACTTT
TRBV20-1,TRBJ2-1,.,.,CSAFRTGWQFF,TGCAGTGCTTTTCGGACTGGCTGGCAGTTCTTC
TRBV5-1,TRBJ2-3,TRBD2,once,CASHEAGTDTQYF,TGCGCCAGCCACGAAGCGGGAACAGATACGCAGTATTTT
TRBV7-2,TRBJ1-2,.,once,CASSLTGRGAGFWYGYTF,TGTGCCAGCAGCTTAACCGGCAGGGGAGCTGGATTTTGGTATGGCTACACCTTC
TRBV3-1/TRBV3-2,TRBJ2-7,TRBD2,.,CASSLDPGLASREQYF,TGTGCCAGCAGCCTTGATCCCGGACTAGCGAGCCGCGAGCAGTACTTC
TRBV6-5,TRBJ2-7,TRBD2,.,CASSYREGRAYEQYF,TGTGCCAGCAGTTATCGGGAGGGCCGGGCCTACGAGCAGTACTTC
TRBV19,TRBJ2-1,.,.,CASSITLGNNEQFF,TGTGCCAGTAGTATTACACTAGGAAACAATGAGCAGTTCTTC
TRBV7-2,TRBJ2-3,TRBD2,.,CASSPRFAGGRDTQYF,TGTGCCAGCAGCCCCCGGTTCGCGGGGGGCAGAGATACGCAGTATTTT
TRBV2,TRBJ2-1,TRBD2,.,CASSDGRSYNEQFF,TGTGCCAGCAGTGACGGGAGGTCCTACAATGAGCAGTTCTTC
TRBV4-1,TRBJ1-4,.,.,CASSQVGGMANEKLFF,TGCGCCAGCAGCCAAGTGGGGGGGATGGCTAATGAAAAACTGTTTTTT
TRBV6-2/TRBV6-3,TRBJ1-5,.,once,CASSYSGVSNQPQHF,TGTGCCAGCAGTTACTCAGGGGTAAGCAATCAGCCCCAGCATTTT
TRBV5-1,TRBJ2-2,.,.,CASRGSKGPTGELFF,TGCGCCAGCAGAGGTAGTAAGGGGCCCACCGGGGAGCTGTTTTTT